Each of the 16 T cell receptor beta chains below was sequenced from the same sample in a study of blood T cell repertoires in COVID-19. Produced via immunoSEQ multiplex PCR; TCRdb's table is partial and in-frame only. In the table there are more than 300,000 clones, over 90% of which are singletons. Sequenced sample: PBMCs or T cells enriched from blood (not recorded which). Receptors were obtained from a woman aged 25-40 years who had been exposed to COVID-19.

The CDR3 spells CASSDDLGGWETQYF. The CDR3 nucleotides are TGTGCCAGCAGTGATGATTTGGGGGGATGGGAGACCCAGTACTTC. V is TRBV2 and J is TRBJ2-5, with D perhaps matching TRBD2 (6 bases). The germline V gene encodes CDR1 SNHLY and CDR2 FYNNEI. This CDR3 is built from 15 residues. Between the trimmed V and J ends, which lost 3 bases and 5 bases, there was a span of 16 bases.

This chain joins TRBV7-6 and TRBJ1-2, with TRBD1 identical over 7 bases. With V trimmed by 5 bases and J by 8 bases, 5 bases remained unmatched. Germline V gene data show CDR1 as SGHVS and CDR2 as FNYEAQ. The CDR3 covers 12 residues. CDR3 coding DNA: TGTGCCAGCAGCGCGACAGGGTACGGCTACACCTTC. Translation: CASSATGYGYTF.

V and J are TRBV2 and TRBJ1-2, with TRBD1 as a possible D gene (5 bases). Trimming removed 10 bases at V and 3 bases at J, with 30 bases between. Germline-derived CDR1 and CDR2 are SNHLY and FYNNEI. The CDR3 covers 18 residues. CDR3 loop: CANPGRAEGIMIDYGYTF. The CDR3 DNA follows: TGTGCCAACCCGGGGCGCGCGGAGGGAATAATGATCGACTATGGCTACACCTTC.

This clone was counted only a few times. V gene TRBV7-9 combines with J gene TRBJ1-3, with D possibly matching TRBD1 (6 bases). Trimming removed 1 base at V and 5 bases at J, with 12 bases between. This CDR3 is 15 amino acids long. CDR1 is SEHNR and CDR2 is FQNEAQ in the germline V gene (reference sequence). In nucleotides, the CDR3 is TGTGCCAGCAGCTTAGGGCAGGGGCGGAGAAACACCATATATTTT. It is translated as CASSLGQGRRNTIYF.

The chain couples TRBV6-2 or TRBV6-3 to TRBJ2-7, with 11 bases lining up with TRBD2. Germline CDR1 MNHEY, CDR2 SVGEGT. The CDR3 extends over 24 amino acids. Trimming took 6 bases from V and 0 from J; bases not matched to a gene: 31. The DNA for the CDR3 is TGTGCCAGCAGCCCCGTAATCGGTCGCCCGACCGGGACTAGCGGTTTCCTGCGCTCCTACGAGCAGTACTTC. Its translation is CASSPVIGRPTGTSGFLRSYEQYF.

This sequence joins TRBV4-2 and TRBJ2-3; TRBD2 matches at 12 bases. The CDR3 totals 16 residues. Germline V gene lookup returns CDR1 LGHNA and CDR2 YNFKEQ. Trimming cost V 1 base and J 7 bases; bases outside gene matches: 6. Here the CDR3 DNA reads TGTGCCAGCAGCCAAGCCACTAGCGGGGGGCGAAATACGCAGTATTTT. This sequence encodes CASSQATSGGRNTQYF.

The chain uses TRBV18 and TRBJ1-4, with 7 bases fitting TRBD1. CDR3 length: 15 residues. J was trimmed by 1 base and V by 4 bases; bases with no gene match: 3. CDR1 and CDR2 (germline): KGHSH, LQKENI. The CDR3 spells CASSLDRITNEKLFF. The CDR3 region has the DNA TGTGCCAGCTCACTGGACAGGATAACTAATGAAAAACTGTTTTTT.

V usage is TRBV18 and J usage is TRBJ2-3; TRBD2 matches 13 bases. The V and J ends lost 2 bases and 0 bases, in that order; junction bases with no gene match: 8. The CDR3 consists of 19 residues. CDR1 KGHSH and CDR2 LQKENI come from the germline V gene. CDR3 DNA: TGTGCCAGCTCACCAGTGGAGGGACTAGCGGGGCTTAGCACAGATACGCAGTATTTT. As protein: CASSPVEGLAGLSTDTQYF.

The J gene is TRBJ2-4, the V gene TRBV7-2; D unresolved. Looked up from germline, CDR1 is SGHTA and CDR2 is FQGNSA. This CDR3 spans 13 amino acids. Trimming took off 5 bases at V and 3 bases at J, with 8 bases between the two ends. The CDR3 reads CASSPTGKNIQYF. CDR3 in DNA: TGTGCCAGCAGCCCCACGGGCAAAAACATTCAGTACTTC.

This clone has only one observation. The chain recombines TRBV3-1 (or the pseudogene TRBV3-2) with TRBJ1-2, with 10 bases aligning to TRBD1. The junction had 12 bases not matched to a gene; V was cut back by 7 bases and J by 4 bases. Germline CDR1 reads LGHDT; CDR2 reads YNNKEL (reference sequence). This CDR3 has 16 amino acids. This CDR3 is CASNPSGTGVIYGYTF. CDR3 DNA: TGTGCCAGCAACCCCTCCGGGACAGGGGTCATCTATGGCTACACCTTC.

V and J are TRBV5-1 and TRBJ1-6; TRBD1 matches 7 bases. Germline loops: CDR1 SGHRS, CDR2 YFSETQ. J gave up 8 bases and V 4 bases, and 6 bases lay outside the gene matches. The CDR3 totals 14 residues. This CDR3 is CASSGRTGYSPLHF. As DNA, the CDR3 is TGCGCCAGCAGCGGGCGGACAGGATATTCACCCCTCCACTTT.

CDR3 DNA sequence: TGTGCCACCAGTGATTTGGAGAGGAGGGGGCCAAACTATGGCTACACCTTC. It translates to CATSDLERRGPNYGYTF. The rearrangement uses TRBV24-1 and TRBJ1-2; 7 bases agree with TRBD1. Germline loops: CDR1 KGHDR, CDR2 SFDVKD. The CDR3 covers 17 residues. J lost 2 bases, V lost 0 bases, and 8 bases had no gene match.

This chain joins TRBV5-6 and TRBJ2-3, with D tentatively TRBD2 (6 bases). This CDR3 spans 14 amino acids. The V gene lost 8 bases and the J gene lost 6 bases, with 19 bases spanning the gap. Germline lookup yields CDR1 SGHDT and CDR2 YYEEEE. The CDR3: CASGTGFLSDTQYF. In nucleotides, the CDR3 is TGTGCCAGTGGGACTGGTTTTTTGTCTGATACGCAGTATTTT.

The J gene is TRBJ2-2, the V gene TRBV15; possibly TRBD1 for D (5 bases). V lost 3 bases and J 6 bases, leaving 14 bases between the germline ends. The CDR3 covers 15 residues. Germline CDR1 LNHNV, CDR2 YYDKDF (reference sequence). CDR3 in DNA: TGTGCCACCAGCAGGGAAAGCAGGGCTGCCGGGGAGCTGTTTTTT. Translating gives CATSRESRAAGELFF.

The rearrangement joins TRBV5-1 to TRBJ1-2; 7 bases agree with TRBD1. The CDR3 has 15 amino acids. From germline, CDR1 is SGHRS and CDR2 YFSETQ. J was trimmed by 0 bases and V by 0 bases; bases with no gene match: 2. Here the CDR3 reads CASSLGTGPNYGYTF. The CDR3 coding sequence is TGCGCCAGCAGCTTGGGGACAGGTCCTAACTATGGCTACACCTTC.

This clone is a singleton in its sample. The CDR3 reads CASSLSPDSYGYTF. CDR3 DNA sequence: TGTGCCAGCAGTTTATCCCCGGACTCCTATGGCTACACCTTC. The gene calls are TRBV28 and TRBJ1-2; D uncertain. CDR1 is MDHEN, CDR2 SYDVKM, per germline. V lost 1 base to trimming and J lost 4 bases, with 10 bases between them. The CDR3 spans 14 residues.